This T cell receptor beta chain comes out of a study of a mutant IDH1 vaccine in newly diagnosed glioma. Profiled with immunoSEQ multiplex PCR; TCRdb holds only in-frame clones, not every one. Among about 88,000 clones listed, almost 85% were seen once. Time point indicated: baseline, week 1 (first vaccination visit). Treatment of the sample: pre-vaccination baseline after standard-of-care therapy. CDR1 is MGHDK, CDR2 SYGVNS, per germline. CDR3 length equals 17 residues. Between the trimmed V and J ends, which lost 1 base and 5 bases, there was a span of 18 bases. The source is a man aged 40-49 years with glioma. Some clones in this sample may be carry-over from other donors' samples. This specimen consisted of PBMCs, obtained from a glioma patient treated with radiotherapy, temozolomide or both. This sequence joins TRBV25-1 and TRBJ1-5; D is unclear. The CDR3 here is CASSELSLWEDHQPQHF. The CDR3 DNA follows: TGTGCCAGCAGTGAATTAAGTCTGTGGGAGGATCATCAGCCCCAGCATTTT.